This record concerns one T cell receptor beta chain sequence. There is no known antigen for this receptor. No quality values exist for individual bases; no much larger clone is one base distant. This record belongs to a study of cytomegalovirus exposure and HLA in healthy donors (dated by TCRdb to 2016 to 2017). About the full investigation: An earlier analysis of some 620 of the donors reported about 280 Gb of sequence data and approximately 120 million unique TCR beta sequences obtained from about 200 million T cells. About 300 gigabases of sequencing data and around 87 million unique TCR sequences were included in an early release covering 550 to 650 HLA-typed donors. Of the approximately 370 genotyped donors, 65% to 90% were placed in the genetic ancestry cluster associated with self-reported Caucasian donors. The study aimed to test whether signatures of past pathogen exposure could be identified by cataloging public T cell receptors. The study used immunosequencing to profile the T cell repertoires of more than 650 subjects and linked those repertoires to cytomegalovirus serostatus. Along with the approximately 700-subject first cohort, a separate validation cohort of over a hundred different subjects was used. To predict cytomegalovirus infection status, the study brought together high-throughput TCR immunosequencing, statistical association of individual TCRs with disease status, and machine learning. A later analysis re-analyzed previously published TCR beta repertoires from roughly 600 donors and added high-resolution HLA genotyping to study TCR occurrence patterns. In the later analysis, no new phenotypic data were used to find candidate immune exposures; instead, reliance was placed on TCR beta sequences and their occurrence across donors. To decide whether each TCR beta V gene segment behaved as functional or pseudogenic, an earlier analysis of some 600 of the donors relied on high-throughput TCR beta sequencing. Donor age, sex, ethnicity and CMV serostatus were compiled together with the repertoire data. In a later genetic analysis, genome-wide SNP genotypes for about three fifths of the roughly 670 donors were used, and that subset was treated as a discovery cohort. Every repertoire in the discovery cohort had been generated on one and the same sequencing platform. HLA typing covered class I and class II loci at four-digit resolution. The number of typed donors differed by locus: 629-630 for A, B, C, DRB1 and DQB1; 500 to 550 for DQA1; approximately 610 for DPA1; and some 470 for DPB1. A handful of DR-DQ haplotypes were treated as single units for association and clustering because of strong linkage in the cohort. Across about 370 genotyped donors of the cohort, an average of about 240,000 unique TCR beta nucleotide sequences per donor were sequenced, and around 20% of those sequences were non-productive. The investigation overall reported the following: Because counts were too low, about 17 rarely observed V segments, including chromosome 9 orphons, were excluded from the earlier analysis of 587 of the donors. The only immune exposure information available for the cohort was CMV serostatus. At a false discovery rate of 0.05, a later analysis linked about 17,000 TCR beta sequences to specific HLA alleles. A later genetic analysis associated a missense DCLRE1C variant with V-gene and J-gene trimming of TCR beta chains, and an independent cohort replicated the association. In this cohort, only TCR beta chains were sequenced, and detectable features were limited by the absence of alpha or paired-chain data. The authors suggested that the approach could potentially be generalized to other disease states and immunological phenotypes. A further reported finding was that TCR beta sequences accurately predicted the HLA-A and HLA-B alleles for most subjects in the first cohort. According to a later analysis, most CMV-associated TCR beta chains appeared to be HLA-restricted, and the HLA associations seemed to be driven largely by CMV exposure. Most TCR sequences were observed very rarely across donors, whereas some public TCRs were present in many individuals. A later genetic analysis reported fewer N-insertions in productive TCRs among donors in an Asian-associated ancestry cluster than the roughly 650-donor mean. In vitro tests confirmed that a few of the cytomegalovirus-associated TCR beta chains recognize cytomegalovirus antigens. An earlier analysis of approximately 570 of the donors showed that most TCR beta V segments appeared in productive rearrangements either about 87% or about 30% of the time, which broadly matched IMGT annotations. Some IMGT-functional V segments, including TRBV6-2 and TRBV6-3, could not be told apart with the 87-base-pair reads, so those segments were excluded. Linkage disequilibrium might explain the correlated functional status among segregating V segments, but an unknown experimental factor could not be excluded. HLA typing was unavailable for some donors at each locus, so association tests used only the typed subset. The study listed around 160 TCR beta chains as associated with cytomegalovirus. Sequencing depth was assumed to be roughly uniform across donors in the presence/absence analyses, though that assumption may not hold. Assigning TCR associations to individual alleles was difficult when HLA alleles, especially DR and DQ, strongly co-occurred. The sequencing pipeline was judged likely to have produced a cluster of highly shared sequence variants as a technical artifact. In a later analysis, HLA-associated TCR beta chains were found to be more clonally expanded and to have lower generation probabilities than equally common non-associated chains. In both the original and validation cohorts, the classifier was reported to diagnose cytomegalovirus status with high specificity and sensitivity. According to a later analysis, parvovirus B19, influenza, CMV and Epstein-Barr virus appeared linked to several top co-occurrence clusters. In a later analysis, TCR association rates were found to vary across HLA loci, with the most associated TCRs seen for DRB1 alleles and the fewest for HLA-C alleles.

Libraries were made using the immunoSEQ multiplex PCR assay. For the multiplex PCR, a mixture combining 60 forward primers for TCR Vbeta segments and 13 reverse primers for TCR Jbeta segments was used. Amplification of the CDR3 region of rearranged TCR beta genes was performed with a multiplex PCR assay on genomic DNA. Amplified TCR beta libraries were sequenced as 87-base-pair reads on the Illumina HiSeq System. In the authors' own workflow: In a later analysis, tens of millions of unique TCR beta chains were counted across the roughly 670 repertoires, and roughly 11 million of these chains were shared by at least two donors. Raw reads were error-corrected and collapsed into unique sequences with a nearest-neighbor algorithm that merged closely related sequences to remove PCR and sequencing errors. Alignment of CDR3 sequences to IMGT reference sequences was used to assign V, D and J gene segments. For a sequence to be retained, a match of at least six nucleotides was required to both a V gene segment and a J gene segment. Rearrangements were classified as productive when the CDR3 lacked stop codons and remained in frame with V and J, and all other rearrangements were classified as non-productive. CDR3 was defined according to IMGT convention as the region running from the second conserved V-encoded cysteine to the conserved J-encoded phenylalanine. In an earlier analysis of more than 550 of the donors, sequences lacking an unambiguous match to a single V gene segment were excluded. An earlier analysis of about 600 of the donors called V segments functional above 56.7% productive rearrangements and segregating when the between-donor standard deviation exceeded 5%. A statistical classification framework was developed to diagnose cytomegalovirus status using the catalog of TCR beta chain sequences. A later analysis assigned V and J genes by comparing TCR nucleotide sequences with IMGT/GENE-DB human TR gene sequences. Using the TCRdist pipeline, a later analysis assigned CDR3 sequences along with most-parsimonious VDJ recombination scenarios. In a later analysis, every TCR beta chain was defined by the combination of its CDR3 amino acid sequence and its V-gene family, and reads without a unique V-gene family were dropped. To address suspected cross-contamination and a sequencing artifact, a later analysis removed approximately 590 highly shared, low-generation-probability nucleotide sequences. For each public chain, a later analysis derived a clonal expansion index from normalized ranks of inferred template counts within each repertoire. A later analysis computed generation probabilities with a VDJ recombination model fitted to out-of-frame rearrangements, and checked the results against IGoR. In a later analysis, hypergeometric tests were used to score TCR-TCR, TCR-HLA and TCR-CMV co-occurrence, with a repertoire-size bias correction applied to TCR pairs. To estimate false discovery rates, a later analysis permuted the HLA or CMV assignments 20 times. In a later analysis, co-occurring TCRs were grouped using DBSCAN, and TCRdist sequence similarity was added for clustering within HLA-allele-positive subsets. For co-occurrence clustering, repertoires with fewer than 30,000 or more than 120,000 public chains were excluded, along with roughly 5 repertoires with anomalous nucleotide sharing. TCRdb re-hosts the immuneACCESS table, in-frame sequences only. Its copies lack some clones; in the studies checked, an unresolved V gene accounts for under half of them, and the cause for the rest is not known. The DNA was the basis for D and trimming; V, J and clone size are from that table. Within this sample are some 170,000 clones, with 75% to 80% of them counted one time only. The ten largest clonotypes hold approximately 6.3% of the sample.

The cohort was made up of under 800 healthy bone marrow donors. Cohort members were all nominally healthy when sampled, although unrecorded immune exposures were likely present. The donor tested CMV seropositive and was one of the 289 seropositive cohort members. Every donor gave a peripheral blood sample, and the peripheral blood mononuclear cells from that sample were used for TCR beta sequencing. The Qiagen DNeasy Blood Extraction Kit was used to extract genomic DNA from the blood cell samples. According to the germline V gene, CDR1 reads MRHNA and CDR2 reads SNTAGT. The V end loses 4 bases and the J end loses 4 bases, and a stretch of 11 bases separates them. The CDR3 spans 14 residues, from the cysteine through the phenylalanine. The kept DNA is CDR3 alone, 42 bases in frame from the first base.

The sequence links TRBV6-4 to TRBJ2-1; the D gene is perhaps TRBD2, from 5 matching bases. The sample taken for sequencing was PBMCs. The sequence was obtained from a man between 40 and 49 years old in good health and CMV-seropositive. The sequenced DNA is TGTGCCAGCAGTGCAAGCGCGGGTTACAATGAGCAGTTCTTC. This gives the protein CASSASAGYNEQFF.